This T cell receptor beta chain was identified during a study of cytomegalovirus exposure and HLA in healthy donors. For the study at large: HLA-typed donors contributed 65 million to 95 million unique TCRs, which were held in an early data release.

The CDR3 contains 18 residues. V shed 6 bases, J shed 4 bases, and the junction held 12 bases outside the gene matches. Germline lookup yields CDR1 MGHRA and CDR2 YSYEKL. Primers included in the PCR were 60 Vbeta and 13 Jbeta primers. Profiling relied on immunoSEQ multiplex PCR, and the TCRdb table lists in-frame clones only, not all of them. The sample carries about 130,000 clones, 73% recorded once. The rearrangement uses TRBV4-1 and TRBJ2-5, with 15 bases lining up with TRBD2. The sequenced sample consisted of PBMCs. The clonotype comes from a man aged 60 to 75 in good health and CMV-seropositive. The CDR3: CASRPRGLAGGGGETQYF. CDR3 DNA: TGCGCCAGCAGGCCCAGGGGACTAGCGGGGGGCGGGGGAGAGACCCAGTACTTC.